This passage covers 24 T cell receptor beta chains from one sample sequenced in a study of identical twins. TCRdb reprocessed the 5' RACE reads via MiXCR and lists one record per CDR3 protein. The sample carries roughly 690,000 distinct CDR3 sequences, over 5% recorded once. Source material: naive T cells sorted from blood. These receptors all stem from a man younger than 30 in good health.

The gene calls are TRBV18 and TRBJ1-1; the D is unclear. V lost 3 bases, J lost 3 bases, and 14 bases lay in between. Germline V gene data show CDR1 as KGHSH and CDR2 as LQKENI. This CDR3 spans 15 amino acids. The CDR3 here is CASSPRLSLDTEAFF. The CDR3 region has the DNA TGTGCCAGCTCACCGCGTCTCTCACTAGACACTGAAGCTTTCTTT.

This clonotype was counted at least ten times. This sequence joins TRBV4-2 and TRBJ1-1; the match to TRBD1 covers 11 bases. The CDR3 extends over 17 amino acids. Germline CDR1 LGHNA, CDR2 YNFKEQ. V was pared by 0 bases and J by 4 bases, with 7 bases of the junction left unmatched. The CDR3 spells CASSQDFTGTGGTEAFF. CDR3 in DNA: TGTGCCAGCAGCCAAGATTTCACCGGGACAGGGGGCACTGAAGCTTTCTTT.

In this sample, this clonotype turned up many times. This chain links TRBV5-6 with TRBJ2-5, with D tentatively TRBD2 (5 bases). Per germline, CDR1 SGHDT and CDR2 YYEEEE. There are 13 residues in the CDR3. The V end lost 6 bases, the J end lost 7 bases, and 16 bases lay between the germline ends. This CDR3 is CASTPGGPGTQYF. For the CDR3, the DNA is TGTGCCAGCACCCCAGGAGGACCTGGGACCCAGTACTTC.

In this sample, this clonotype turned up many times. CDR3 nucleotide sequence: TGTGCCAGCAGCTTAGGGACTACCCTCCAAGAGACCCAGTACTTC. It specifies CASSLGTTLQETQYF. This chain uses TRBV7-2 with TRBJ2-5; weak D call: TRBD2 (6 bases). This CDR3 comprises 15 residues. Germline lookup yields CDR1 SGHTA and CDR2 FQGNSA. V was shortened by 1 base and J by 1 base, with 10 bases between the two germline ends. Full variable domain (remainder filled in from reference TRBV7-2 and TRBJ2-5): GAGVSQSPSNKVTEKGKDVELRCDPISGHTALYWYRQSLGQGLEFLIYFQGNSAPDKSGLPSDRFSAERTGGSVSTLTIQRTQQEDSAVYLCASSLGTTLQETQYFGPGTRLLVL.

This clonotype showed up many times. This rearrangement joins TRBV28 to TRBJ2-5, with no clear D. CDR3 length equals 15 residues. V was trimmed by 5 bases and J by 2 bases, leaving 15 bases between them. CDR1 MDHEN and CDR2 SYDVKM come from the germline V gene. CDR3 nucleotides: TGTGCCAGCAGTCCCGACCGTCTTAGACAAGAGACCCAGTACTTC. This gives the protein CASSPDRLRQETQYF.

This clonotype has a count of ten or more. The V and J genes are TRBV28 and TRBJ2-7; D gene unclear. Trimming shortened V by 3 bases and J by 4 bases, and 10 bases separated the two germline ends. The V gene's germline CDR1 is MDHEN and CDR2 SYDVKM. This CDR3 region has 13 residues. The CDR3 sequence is CASSLPLEYEQYF. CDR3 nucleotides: TGTGCCAGCAGTTTGCCCCTTGAATACGAGCAGTACTTC.

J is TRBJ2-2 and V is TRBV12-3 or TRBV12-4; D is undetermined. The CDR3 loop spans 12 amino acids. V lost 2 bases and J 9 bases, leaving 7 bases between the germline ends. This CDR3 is CASSLRARELFF. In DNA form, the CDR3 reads TGTGCCAGCAGTTTAAGGGCCCGGGAGCTGTTTTTT.

DNA for the CDR3: TGTGCCACATCACAGTTAGCCTCCACAGATACGCAGTATTTT. It translates to CATSQLASTDTQYF. The rearrangement joins TRBV12-3 or TRBV12-4 to TRBJ2-3, with D hard to call. The CDR3 spans 14 residues. Between the trimmed V and J ends, which lost 10 bases and 2 bases, there was a span of 16 bases.

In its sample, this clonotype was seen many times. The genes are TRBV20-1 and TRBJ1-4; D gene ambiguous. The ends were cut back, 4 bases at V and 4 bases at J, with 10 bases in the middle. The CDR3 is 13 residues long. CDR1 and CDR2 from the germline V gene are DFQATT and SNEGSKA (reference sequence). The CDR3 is CSAMVRGNEKLFF. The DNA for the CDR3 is TGCAGTGCTATGGTTCGTGGTAATGAAAAACTGTTTTTT.

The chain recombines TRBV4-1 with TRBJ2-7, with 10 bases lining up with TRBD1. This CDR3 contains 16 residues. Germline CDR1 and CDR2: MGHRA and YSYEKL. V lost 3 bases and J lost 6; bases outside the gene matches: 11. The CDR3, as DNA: TGCGCCAGCAGCCATCATCCGGGACAGGGGCGTCGCGAGCAGTACTTC. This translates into CASSHHPGQGRREQYF.

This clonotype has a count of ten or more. This chain's CDR3 is CSVSRGRDNEQFF. The DNA of the CDR3 is TGCAGTGTCTCGCGCGGGAGGGACAATGAGCAGTTCTTC. The genes are TRBV20-1 and TRBJ2-1; 9 bases map to TRBD2. The V gene end was trimmed by 7 bases and the J gene end by 5 bases; junction bases not matched to a gene: 6. Germline CDR1 DFQATT, CDR2 SNEGSKA (reference sequence). The CDR3 spans 13 residues.

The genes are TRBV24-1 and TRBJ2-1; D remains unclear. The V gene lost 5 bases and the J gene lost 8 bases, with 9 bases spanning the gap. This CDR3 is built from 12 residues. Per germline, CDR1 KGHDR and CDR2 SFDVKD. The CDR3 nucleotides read TGTGCCACCAGTGCCCCTGGTGATGAGCAGTTCTTC. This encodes CATSAPGDEQFF.

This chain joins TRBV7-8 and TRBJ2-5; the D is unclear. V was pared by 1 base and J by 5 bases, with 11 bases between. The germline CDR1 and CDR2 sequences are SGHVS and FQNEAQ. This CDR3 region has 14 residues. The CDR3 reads CASSLVRTEETQYF. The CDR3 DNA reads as TGTGCCAGCAGCTTAGTACGCACGGAGGAGACCCAGTACTTC.

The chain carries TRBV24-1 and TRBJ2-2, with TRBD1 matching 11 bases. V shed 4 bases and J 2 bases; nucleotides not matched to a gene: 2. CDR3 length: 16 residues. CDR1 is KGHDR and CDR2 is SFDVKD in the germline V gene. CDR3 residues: CATSEWTGGNTGELFF. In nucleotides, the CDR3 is TGTGCCACCAGTGAATGGACAGGGGGCAACACCGGGGAGCTGTTTTTT.

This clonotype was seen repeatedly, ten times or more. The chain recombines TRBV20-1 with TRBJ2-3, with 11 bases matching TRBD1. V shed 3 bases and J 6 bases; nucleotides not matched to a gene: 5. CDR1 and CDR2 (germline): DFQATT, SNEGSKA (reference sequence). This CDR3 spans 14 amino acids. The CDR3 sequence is CSARRTGGADTQYF. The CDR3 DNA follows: TGCAGTGCTAGGAGGACAGGGGGCGCGGATACGCAGTATTTT.

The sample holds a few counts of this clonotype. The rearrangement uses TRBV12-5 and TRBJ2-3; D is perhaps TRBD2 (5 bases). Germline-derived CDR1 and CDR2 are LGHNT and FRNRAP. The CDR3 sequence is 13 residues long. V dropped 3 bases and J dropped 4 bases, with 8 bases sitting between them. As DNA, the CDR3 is TGTGCTAGTGGTTTTAACGGGGCAGATACGCAGTATTTT. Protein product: CASGFNGADTQYF. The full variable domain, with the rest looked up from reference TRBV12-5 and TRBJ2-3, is DARVTQTPRHKVTEMGQEVTMRCQPILGHNTVFWYRQTMMQGLELLAYFRNRAPLDDSGMPKDRFSAEMPDATLATLKIQPSEPRDSAVYFCASGFNGADTQYFGPGTRLTVL.

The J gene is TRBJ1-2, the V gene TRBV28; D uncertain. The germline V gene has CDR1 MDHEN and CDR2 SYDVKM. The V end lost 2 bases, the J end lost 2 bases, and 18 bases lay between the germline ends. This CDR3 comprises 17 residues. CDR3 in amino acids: CASSLIHLAGFNYGYTF. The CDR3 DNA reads TGTGCCAGCAGTTTAATTCACCTTGCGGGGTTCAACTATGGCTACACCTTC.

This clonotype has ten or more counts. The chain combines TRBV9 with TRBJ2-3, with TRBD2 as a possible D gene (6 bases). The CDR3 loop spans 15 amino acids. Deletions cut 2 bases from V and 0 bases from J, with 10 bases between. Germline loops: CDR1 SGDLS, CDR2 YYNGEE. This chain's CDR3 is CASSVTSGSTDTQYF. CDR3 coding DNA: TGTGCCAGCAGCGTTACAAGCGGGAGCACAGATACGCAGTATTTT.

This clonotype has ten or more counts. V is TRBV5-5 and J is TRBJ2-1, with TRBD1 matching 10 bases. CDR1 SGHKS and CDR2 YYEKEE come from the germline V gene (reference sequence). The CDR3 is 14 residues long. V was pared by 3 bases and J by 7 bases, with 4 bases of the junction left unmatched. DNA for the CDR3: TGTGCCAGCAGCTGGGGACAGGGGAGGAATGAGCAGTTCTTC. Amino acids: CASSWGQGRNEQFF.

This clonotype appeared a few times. Here the CDR3 reads CASSPTGGTGNQPQHF. CDR3 DNA: TGTGCCAGCTCGCCCACAGGGGGCACCGGCAATCAGCCCCAGCATTTT. The chain joins TRBV18 to TRBJ1-5, with 9 positions matching TRBD1. The CDR3 contains 16 residues. V lost 6 bases, J lost 2 bases, and 8 bases stayed unmatched. Per germline, CDR1 KGHSH and CDR2 LQKENI.

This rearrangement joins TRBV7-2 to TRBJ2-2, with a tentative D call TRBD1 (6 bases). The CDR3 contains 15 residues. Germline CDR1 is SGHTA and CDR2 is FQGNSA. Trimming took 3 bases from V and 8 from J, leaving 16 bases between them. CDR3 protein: CASSLWADRIGELFF. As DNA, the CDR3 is TGTGCCAGCAGCTTGTGGGCCGACAGGATTGGGGAGCTGTTTTTT. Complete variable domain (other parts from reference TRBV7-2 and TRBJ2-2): GAGVSQSPSNKVTEKGKDVELRCDPISGHTALYWYRQSLGQGLEFLIYFQGNSAPDKSGLPSDRFSAERTGGSVSTLTIQRTQQEDSAVYLCASSLWADRIGELFFGEGSRLTVL.

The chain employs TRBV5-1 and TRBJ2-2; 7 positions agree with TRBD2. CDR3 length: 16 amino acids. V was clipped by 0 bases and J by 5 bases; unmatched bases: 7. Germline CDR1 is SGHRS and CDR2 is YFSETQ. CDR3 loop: CASSLAGGGYTGELFF. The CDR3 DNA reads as TGCGCCAGCAGCTTGGCCGGCGGGGGTTATACCGGGGAGCTGTTTTTT.

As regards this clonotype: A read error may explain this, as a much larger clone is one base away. CDR3 coding DNA: TGTGCCGGCACTTATGAGGGGGAGCTGTTTTTT. It codes for CAGTYEGELFF. The rearrangement uses TRBV12-3 or TRBV12-4 and TRBJ2-2; no clear D gene. The germline V and J ends were trimmed by 11 bases and 8 bases, with 12 bases remaining between them. The CDR3 length is 11 residues.

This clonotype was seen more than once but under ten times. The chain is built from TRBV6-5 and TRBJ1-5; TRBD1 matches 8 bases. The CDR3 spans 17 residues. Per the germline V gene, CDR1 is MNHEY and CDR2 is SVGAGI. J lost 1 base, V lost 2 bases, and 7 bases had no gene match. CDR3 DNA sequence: TGTGCCAGCAGTTACGGGGGGGACAGGAGAAGCAATCAGCCCCAGCATTTT. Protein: CASSYGGDRRSNQPQHF.